This T cell receptor beta chain comes out of a study of PD-1 and CTLA-4 blockade in melanoma. Clones were read by immunoSEQ multiplex PCR, and TCRdb kept only the in-frame ones, dropping some. The repertoire consists of around 31,000 clones, with less than 90% occurring once and the leading ten covering almost 6.5%. Sample: CD8+ T cells from peripheral blood, taken from a patient given anti-PD-1 treatment. The origin of this receptor is a human donor with melanoma.

The CDR3 coding sequence is TGTGCCAGCAGCGAGACTAGCGGCTACAACAATGAGCAGTTCTTC. Protein sequence: CASSETSGYNNEQFF. The chain uses TRBV6-5 and TRBJ2-1; 9 bases line up with TRBD2. CDR3 length: 15 amino acids. V shed 6 bases and J 5 bases; nucleotides not matched to a gene: 8. Per germline, CDR1 MNHEY and CDR2 SVGAGI.